Included here is one T cell receptor (beta chain) sequence, with context. Its antigen remains unknown. Deletions cut 3 bases from V and 7 bases from J, with 10 bases between. The germline gives CDR1 ENHRY, CDR2 SYGVKD. This CDR3 contains 13 residues. TCRdb called the 5' RACE reads again in MiXCR, with one record for every CDR3 protein. The sample records around 7,800 distinct CDR3 sequences, roughly 40% being singletons. Overall study results and limits: Greatest tumor Treg TCR overlap was with tumor naive CD4+ cells. The TCR gene usage of tumor memory CD4+ T cells clustered together with blood and lymph node memory CD4+ cells and with lymph node naive CD4+ cells.

V gene TRBV10-3 combines with J gene TRBJ2-1; D not resolved. This clonotype was sampled from a female donor with breast cancer. The sample was memory CD4+ T cells sorted from blood. Subset defined: memory CD4+ T cells, CD4+CD45RO+CD25-. CDR3 DNA sequence: TGTGCCATCAGTGAAGAGTCTAGGAATGAGCAGTTCTTC. Translated, it gives CAISEESRNEQFF.